These T cell receptor beta chains were read from a single sample in a study of molecular identifiers for immune sequencing clone quantification. TCRdb reprocessed the PCR reads with MiXCR, giving one entry per CDR3 protein. Of around 470,000 distinct CDR3 sequences listed, about a fifth are singletons. Sequenced input: naive CD8+ T cells from blood, with Jurkat cell RNA spiked in. These receptors were obtained from a human donor in good health. Some libraries in this study had Jurkat cell RNA spiked in. Both conserved end residues are part of each CDR3. The listing skips clone size in some rows; elsewhere it reads once, few, many or a size class.

>TRBV28|many|TRBJ1-4
CASSTDFATNEKLFF
>TRBV6-5|few|TRBJ2-5
CASSVTSGRKETQYF
>TRBV5-4|few|TRBJ2-1
CASSLAGTGMFF
>TRBV9|few|TRBJ2-2
CASSVQSKGGELFF
>TRBV10-3|many|TRBJ2-7
CAISEPRTGDSPYEQYF
>TRBV19|few|TRBJ2-1
CASSIWQTNEQFF
>TRBV6-5|-|TRBJ1-4
CASSYRGTVSNEKLFF
>TRBV2|-|TRBJ2-6
CASSNSRDSQTSFSGANVLTF
>TRBV27|-|TRBJ2-5
CASSLSSGGKETQYF
>TRBV29-1|-|TRBJ2-3
CSVEISASGGFTDTQYF
>TRBV27|few|TRBJ2-1
CASSSQDRGVYNEQFF
>TRBV27|few|TRBJ1-1
CASSSIDRLNTEAFF
>TRBV30|-|TRBJ1-1
CARIWGPVNEAFF
>TRBV27|-|TRBJ2-2
CASSSQLAGGPGGELFF
>TRBV5-1|many|TRBJ2-7
CASSFEQDYEQYF
>TRBV6-2/TRBV6-3|few|TRBJ1-1
CASSNDRDNTEAFF
>TRBV20-1|-|TRBJ2-7
CSARGSRENSYEQYF
>TRBV4-3|few|TRBJ2-1
CASSQGTSQVYNEQFF
>TRBV27|-|TRBJ2-3
CASIQSTSGAYTQYF
>TRBV28|many|TRBJ2-7
CASSLPGPYEQYF
>TRBV15|many|TRBJ2-2
CATSSGTSGTGELFF
>TRBV4-3|few|TRBJ2-7
CASSQHPGQGTYEQYF